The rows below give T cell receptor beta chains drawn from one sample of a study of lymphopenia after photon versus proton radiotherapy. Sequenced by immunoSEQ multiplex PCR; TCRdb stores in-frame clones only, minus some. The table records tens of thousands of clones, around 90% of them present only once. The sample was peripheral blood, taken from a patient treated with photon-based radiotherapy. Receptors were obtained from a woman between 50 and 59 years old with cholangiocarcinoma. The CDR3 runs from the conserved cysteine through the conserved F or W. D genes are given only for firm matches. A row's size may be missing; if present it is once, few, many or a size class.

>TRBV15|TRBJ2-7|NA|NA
TGTGCCACCAGCACCGGGATTTACTCTACCGAGCAGTACTTC
CATSTGIYSTEQYF
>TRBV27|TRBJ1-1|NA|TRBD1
TGTGCCAGCAGTTCACGACAGGGGGAGGACACTGAAGCTTTCTTT
CASSSRQGEDTEAFF
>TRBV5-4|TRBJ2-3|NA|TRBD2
TGTGCCAGCAGCCTAGCGGGGCGGGCCACCAGGGGAGATACGCAGTATTTT
CASSLAGRATRGDTQYF
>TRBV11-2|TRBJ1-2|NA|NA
TGTGCCAGCAGCCTAACCGGGGGCTGGAAATATGGCTACACCTTC
CASSLTGGWKYGYTF
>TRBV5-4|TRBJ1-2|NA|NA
TGTGCCAGCAGCTTTTCGGGGAACTATGGCTACACCTTC
CASSFSGNYGYTF
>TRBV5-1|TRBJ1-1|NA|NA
TGCGCCAGCAAGATGGCCCCGGGCACTGAAGCTTTCTTT
CASKMAPGTEAFF
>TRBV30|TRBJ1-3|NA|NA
TGTGCCTGGGACAGCTCTGGAAACACCATATATTTT
CAWDSSGNTIYF
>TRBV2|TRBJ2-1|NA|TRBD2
TGTGCCAGCAGTCGCCTAGCGGGGGTCAATGAGCAGTTCTTC
CASSRLAGVNEQFF
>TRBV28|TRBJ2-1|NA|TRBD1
TGTGCCAGCAGTTTATCCCAGGGGGCGAATGAGCAGTTCTTC
CASSLSQGANEQFF
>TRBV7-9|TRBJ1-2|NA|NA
TGTGCCAGCAGCTTATCTGTTGACAGGCAAGGCTACACCTTC
CASSLSVDRQGYTF
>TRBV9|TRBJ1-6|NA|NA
TGTGCCAGCAGCGGCCCTACCCCAGGCTCACCCCTCCACTTT
CASSGPTPGSPLHF
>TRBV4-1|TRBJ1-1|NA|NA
TGCGCCAGCAGCCAAGTCGACGGTGACTCTGCTTTCTTT
CASSQVDGDSAFF
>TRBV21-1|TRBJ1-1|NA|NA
TGTGCCAGCAGCAAAGATGGGACAGACGGCCCCGTGAACACTGAAGCTTTCTTT
CASSKDGTDGPVNTEAFF
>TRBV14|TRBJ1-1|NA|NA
TGTGCCAGCAGCCAAGCGGCATTCATGAACACTGAAGCTTTCTTT
CASSQAAFMNTEAFF
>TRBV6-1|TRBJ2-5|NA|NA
TGTGCCAGCAGTGAAGCGGGGGGGCAGCAAGAGACCCAGTACTTC
CASSEAGGQQETQYF
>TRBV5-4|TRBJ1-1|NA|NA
TGTGCCAGCAGCGTAGACCAGGGAGAAGCTTTCTTT
CASSVDQGEAFF
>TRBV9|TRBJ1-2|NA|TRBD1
TGTGCCAGCAGCGTAGGGGGGGACAGGAGGTCCTCTAACTATGGCTACACCTTC
CASSVGGDRRSSNYGYTF
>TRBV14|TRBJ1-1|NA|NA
TGTGCCAGCAGCCAAGAAACATTGGGGTCCACTGAAGCTTTCTTT
CASSQETLGSTEAFF
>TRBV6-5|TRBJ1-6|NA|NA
TGTGCCAGCAGTTTTATTAGGGACTCTGGTTCACCCCTCCACTTT
CASSFIRDSGSPLHF
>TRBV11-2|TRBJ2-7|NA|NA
TGTGCCAGCAGCTTAGATGTGGCCTCCTACGAGCAGTACTTC
CASSLDVASYEQYF
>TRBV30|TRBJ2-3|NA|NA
TGTGCCTGGAGTGTAGGGGCGCGGGGCCGCACAGATACGCAGTATTTT
CAWSVGARGRTDTQYF
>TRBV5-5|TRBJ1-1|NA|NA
TGTGCCAGCAGCTTTAGGATCCGTCTCCAGGTGATTGTAGGTACTGAAGCTTTCTTT
CASSFRIRLQVIVGTEAFF
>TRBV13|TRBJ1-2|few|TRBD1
TGTGCCAGCAGCTTAGGGACAGGGGTGGCCTATGGCTACACCTTC
CASSLGTGVAYGYTF
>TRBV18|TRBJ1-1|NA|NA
TGTGCCAGCTCACCATCAAGTCGGCAGGGAGGGACTGAAGCTTTCTTT
CASSPSSRQGGTEAFF
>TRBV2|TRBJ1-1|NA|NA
TGTGCCAGCAGTGAATATGGGTTGATGAACACTGAAGCTTTCTTT
CASSEYGLMNTEAFF
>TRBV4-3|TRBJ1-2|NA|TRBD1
TGCGCCAGCAGCCAAGGGGTAGCGACAGGGGTCGGCTACACCTTC
CASSQGVATGVGYTF
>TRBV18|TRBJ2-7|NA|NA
TGTGCCAGCTCACGAAGTGGAGAGCAGTACTTC
CASSRSGEQYF
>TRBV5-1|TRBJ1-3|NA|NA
TGCGCCAGCAGCCTGCAGGCCGGACTCTCTGGAAACACCATATATTTT
CASSLQAGLSGNTIYF